Listed below are T cell receptor beta chains from one sample, sequenced in a study of T cell repertoires in cytomegalovirus infection. The antigens these receptors bind are not known. TCRdb recomputed calls from the reads with MiXCR, one row per CDR3 protein. There are about 50,000 distinct CDR3 sequences in the sample; 15% to 20% occur only once, and roughly 78% lies in the top ten. The sample consisted of CD8+ T cells from cultured PBMCs, taken from culture after CMV antigen stimulation. These receptor sequences come from a human donor in good health (CMV status not recorded). Some clones in this sample may be carry-over from other donors' samples. CDR3s include the opening cysteine and the closing phenylalanine or tryptophan. D genes are given only for firm matches. The listing skips clone size in some rows; elsewhere it reads once, few, many or a size class.

>TRBV20-1|TRBD1|few|TRBJ1-1
CSHRGLDTEAFF
TGCAGTCACAGGGGGTTAGACACTGAAGCTTTCTTT
>TRBV5-1|.|.|TRBJ1-1
CASSSGLGAPEAFF
TGCGCCAGCAGCTCCGGACTGGGAGCCCCTGAAGCTTTCTTT
>TRBV28|.|.|TRBJ1-1
CASSPGELHEAFF
TGTGCCAGCAGCCCAGGAGAACTACACGAAGCTTTCTTT
>TRBV7-6|.|.|TRBJ2-2
CASSFGRASTGELFF
TGTGCCAGCAGCTTCGGCAGGGCGAGCACCGGGGAGCTGTTTTTT
>TRBV27|TRBD1|.|TRBJ1-5
CASRSGQGGQPQHF
TGTGCCAGCAGGTCGGGACAGGGAGGACAGCCCCAGCATTTT
>TRBV2|.|.|TRBJ2-1
CASSQFSTNEQFF
TGTGCCAGCAGCCAATTTAGTACGAATGAGCAGTTCTTC
>TRBV7-9|.|.|TRBJ1-4
CASSPEYAGAGNEKLFF
TGTGCCAGCAGCCCAGAATACGCCGGAGCGGGTAATGAAAAACTGTTTTTT
>TRBV15|.|.|TRBJ2-7
CATSRDFLKRGPSSYEQYF
TGTGCCACCAGCAGGGACTTTTTAAAGAGGGGTCCCAGTTCATACGAGCAGTACTTC
>TRBV5-4|.|.|TRBJ2-7
CASSLEIDEQYF
TGTGCCAGCAGCTTGGAAATTGACGAGCAGTACTTC
>TRBV11-3|.|.|TRBJ2-7
CASSLRDGHYEQYF
TGTGCCAGCAGCCTCCGGGACGGACACTACGAGCAGTACTTC
>TRBV6-5|.|.|TRBJ1-6
CASTRGGGSPLHF
TGTGCCAGCACCCGGGGAGGTGGTTCACCCCTCCACTTT
>TRBV20-1|.|.|TRBJ1-2
CSAKLRGQPFYGYTF
TGCAGTGCTAAGCTCCGAGGACAGCCCTTCTATGGCTACACCTTC
>TRBV6-2/TRBV6-3|TRBD1|.|TRBJ2-7
CASSSDRGYANEQYF
TGTGCCAGCAGTTCAGACAGGGGGTATGCCAACGAGCAGTACTTC
>TRBV7-6|.|.|TRBJ1-1
CASSLALGSGTEAFF
TGTGCCAGCAGCTTAGCGCTGGGGAGTGGCACTGAAGCTTTCTTT
>TRBV7-6|.|.|TRBJ1-1
CASSHGQLGGTEAFF
TGTGCCAGCAGCCACGGACAGTTAGGCGGAACTGAAGCTTTCTTT
>TRBV7-2|TRBD1|few|TRBJ1-5
CASSSGQGINQPQHF
TGTGCCAGCAGCTCCGGACAGGGCATCAATCAGCCCCAGCATTTT
>TRBV7-2|.|.|TRBJ1-1
CASSSTGYTEAFF
TGTGCCAGCAGCTCTACAGGGTACACTGAAGCTTTCTTT